The sequence of this T cell receptor beta chain was determined in a study of cytomegalovirus exposure and HLA in healthy donors (dated by TCRdb to 2016 to 2017). With regard to the full study: An earlier analysis of fewer than 750 of the donors reported 276 Gb of sequence data and roughly 120 million unique TCR beta sequences obtained from 150 million to 200 million T cells. Around 330 gigabases of sequencing data and around 90 million unique TCR sequences made up an early release that covered 500 to 650 HLA-typed donors. Among the roughly 430 genotyped donors, under 90% belonged to the genetic ancestry cluster associated with self-reported Caucasian donors. The study was designed to test whether signatures of past pathogen exposure could be identified by cataloging public T cell receptors. The T cell repertoires of around 670 subjects were profiled by immunosequencing and related to cytomegalovirus serostatus. In addition to the first cohort of 666 subjects, a separate validation cohort of approximately 130 different subjects was used. The study combined high-throughput TCR immunosequencing, statistical association of individual TCRs with disease status, and machine learning to predict cytomegalovirus infection status. In a later analysis, previously published TCR beta repertoires from 666 donors were re-analyzed and high-resolution HLA genotyping was added so that TCR occurrence patterns could be studied. Rather than using new phenotypic data, the later analysis identified candidate immune exposures from TCR beta sequences and from how often those sequences occurred across donors. An earlier analysis of roughly 580 of the donors used high-throughput TCR beta sequencing to judge whether each TCR beta V gene segment behaved as functional or pseudogenic. Alongside the repertoire data, information on donor age, sex, ethnicity and CMV serostatus was compiled. A later genetic analysis took genome-wide SNP genotypes for about three fifths of the roughly 670 donors and used that subset as a discovery cohort. All discovery cohort repertoires had been generated on a single sequencing platform. Both class I and class II loci were covered by HLA typing, at four-digit resolution. The number of donors typed differed by locus, with 629-630 for A, B, C, DRB1 and DQB1, more than 500 for DQA1, 600 to 610 for DPA1, and some 450 for DPB1. Because of strong linkage in the cohort, roughly five DR-DQ haplotypes were treated as single units for association and clustering. Among 398 genotyped donors of the cohort, an average of around 240,000 unique TCR beta nucleotide sequences were sequenced per donor, around 20% of them non-productive.

The cohort comprised 550 to 700 healthy bone marrow donors. At the time of sampling, all cohort members were nominally healthy, though unrecorded immune exposures were likely present. The donor was CMV seropositive and belonged to the group of 250 to 350 seropositive cohort members. Every donor gave a peripheral blood sample, and the peripheral blood mononuclear cells from that sample were used for TCR beta sequencing. The Qiagen DNeasy Blood Extraction Kit was used to extract genomic DNA from the blood cell samples. The protocol used for the library was the immunoSEQ multiplex PCR assay. The multiplex PCR relied on a mix of 60 forward primers for TCR Vbeta segments and 13 reverse primers for TCR Jbeta segments. Amplification of the CDR3 region of rearranged TCR beta genes was performed with a multiplex PCR assay on genomic DNA. The Illumina HiSeq System was used to sequence the amplified TCR beta libraries as 87-base-pair reads. On the authors' methods: In a later analysis, about 80 million unique TCR beta chains were counted across the 690 or so repertoires, and roughly 11 million of these chains were shared by at least two donors. A nearest-neighbor algorithm error-corrected the raw reads and collapsed the reads into unique sequences, merging closely related sequences to remove PCR and sequencing errors. CDR3 sequences were aligned to IMGT reference sequences to assign V, D and J gene segments. Each retained sequence needed at least a six-nucleotide match to both a V gene segment and a J gene segment. Rearrangements were called productive when the CDR3 lacked stop codons and stayed in frame with V and J; all others were non-productive. Following IMGT convention, CDR3 was defined as the stretch from the second conserved V-encoded cysteine to the conserved J-encoded phenylalanine. In an earlier analysis of approximately 590 of the donors, sequences lacking an unambiguous match to a single V gene segment were excluded. In an earlier analysis of around 600 of the donors, V segments were called functional above 56.7% productive rearrangements and were called segregating when the between-donor standard deviation exceeded 5%. A statistical classification framework was built to diagnose cytomegalovirus status from the catalog of TCR beta chain sequences. In a later analysis, TCR nucleotide sequences were compared against IMGT/GENE-DB human TR gene sequences so that V and J genes could be assigned. Using the TCRdist pipeline, a later analysis assigned CDR3 sequences along with most-parsimonious VDJ recombination scenarios. In a later analysis, every TCR beta chain was defined by the combination of its CDR3 amino acid sequence and its V-gene family, and reads without a unique V-gene family were dropped. As a way to deal with suspected cross-contamination and a sequencing artifact, a later analysis dropped 500 to 700 nucleotide sequences that were highly shared and had low generation probability. For each public chain, a later analysis derived a clonal expansion index from normalized ranks of inferred template counts within each repertoire. In a later analysis, generation probabilities were computed using a VDJ recombination model fitted to out-of-frame rearrangements, and the results were checked against IGoR. In a later analysis, TCR-TCR, TCR-HLA and TCR-CMV co-occurrence was scored with hypergeometric tests, and a repertoire-size bias correction was applied to TCR pairs. False discovery rates were estimated in a later analysis by permuting HLA or CMV assignments 20 times. In a later analysis, co-occurring TCRs were grouped with DBSCAN, and TCRdist sequence similarity was added when clustering was performed within HLA-allele-positive subsets. Repertoires with fewer than 30,000 or more than 120,000 public chains were left out of co-occurrence clustering, as were five repertoires with anomalous nucleotide sharing. The table was pulled from immuneACCESS by TCRdb, which kept in-frame rearrangements only. Such tables lose some clones; where checked, under half of the loss comes from unresolved V genes, and the rest has no known cause. V and J calls and clone size are as listed in that table; D and trimming were resolved from the DNA. The sample table includes 200,000 to 250,000 clones. The ten top clones hold roughly 0.98% of the sample.

Overall results and qualifications from the work: The authors suggested that the approach could potentially be generalized to other disease states and immunological phenotypes. A further reported finding was that TCR beta sequences accurately predicted the HLA-A and HLA-B alleles for most subjects in the first cohort. The classifier was reported to diagnose cytomegalovirus status with high specificity and sensitivity in both the original and validation cohorts. Because HLA typing was unavailable for some donors at each locus, only the typed subset was used in association tests. Some IMGT-functional V segments, including TRBV6-2 and TRBV6-3, could not be told apart with the 87-base-pair reads, so those segments were excluded. The earlier analysis of around 600 of the donors excluded roughly 17 rarely observed V segments, including chromosome 9 orphons, because counts were too low. A later analysis reported that several top co-occurrence clusters appeared linked to parvovirus B19, influenza, CMV and Epstein-Barr virus. Immune exposure information for the cohort was limited to CMV serostatus. Roughly uniform sequencing depth across donors was assumed in presence/absence analyses, although this assumption may not hold. V-gene and J-gene trimming of TCR beta chains was associated with a missense DCLRE1C variant in a later genetic analysis, and the association was replicated in an independent cohort. According to a later genetic analysis, donors in an Asian-associated ancestry cluster had fewer N-insertions in productive TCRs than the approximately 630-donor mean. A cluster of highly shared sequence variants was judged likely to represent a technical artifact of the sequencing pipeline. Specific HLA alleles were associated with more than 15,000 TCR beta sequences at a false discovery rate of 0.05 in a later analysis. A later analysis found that TCR association rates varied across HLA loci, with DRB1 alleles showing the most associated TCRs and HLA-C alleles the fewest. Three of the identified cytomegalovirus-associated TCR beta chains were confirmed in vitro to be specific for cytomegalovirus antigens. Linkage disequilibrium might explain the correlated functional status among segregating V segments, but an unknown experimental factor could not be excluded. Only TCR beta chains were sequenced in this cohort, and the absence of alpha or paired-chain data limited detectable features. In an earlier analysis of 587 of the donors, most TCR beta V segments appeared in productive rearrangements about 90% or about 30% of the time, broadly matching IMGT annotations. The study listed 164 TCR beta chains as associated with cytomegalovirus. In a later analysis, HLA-associated TCR beta chains showed more clonal expansion and lower generation probabilities than non-associated chains that were equally common. Most CMV-associated TCR beta chains appeared to be HLA-restricted in a later analysis, and the HLA associations seemed to be driven largely by CMV exposure. When HLA alleles, especially DR and DQ, strongly co-occurred, TCR associations were difficult to assign to individual alleles. While some public TCRs were present in many individuals, most TCR sequences turned up only very rarely across donors.

The CDR3 contains 11 residues, cysteine and phenylalanine counted. The DNA shown is the 33-base CDR3, in frame from base 1. V loses 5 bases, J loses 8 bases, and the germline ends lie 7 bases apart. Taken from the germline V gene, the CDR1 and CDR2 loops are SGHTA and FQGNSA. In the case of this clone: Its specific antigen is unknown.

The source is a woman in her thirties in good health and CMV-seropositive. Material: PBMCs. The chain was built from TRBV7-2 and TRBJ1-3, with the identity of the D gene unclear. CDR3 loop: CASSPRDTIYF. The DNA sequence reads TGTGCCAGCAGCCCCCGGGACACCATATATTTT.